One sample yielded the 22 T cell receptor beta chains listed below, sequenced in a study of T cells in Graves' hyperthyroidism and ophthalmopathy. RNA transcripts provided the source from which TCR beta CDR3 regions were amplified. HTBI primers were employed in a first-round RT-PCR of the TCR CDR3. TCRdb used MiXCR to reprocess the multiplex PCR reads, holding one entry per CDR3 protein. The sample includes under 450,000 distinct CDR3 sequences, around 16% seen only once; the top ten take around 7.3%. Sequences were obtained from blood. These receptors all come from a woman aged 18-30 years with Graves' hyperthyroidism.

This clonotype occurred many times. V is TRBV6-5 and J is TRBJ1-2; D unresolved. From germline, CDR1 is MNHEY and CDR2 SVGAGI. This CDR3 has 15 residues. The V and J ends lost 2 bases and 6 bases respectively, with 16 bases between them. The CDR3: CASSYASRSGDGYTF. The DNA of the CDR3 is TGTGCCAGCAGTTACGCCTCAAGAAGTGGAGATGGCTACACCTTC.

Many counts were recorded for this clonotype. The chain uses TRBV5-1 and TRBJ2-1; D unresolved. The CDR3 runs 15 residues. The germline CDR1 and CDR2 sequences are SGHRS and YFSETQ. V lost 0 bases, J lost 2 bases, and 9 bases lay in between. The CDR3 nucleotides are TGCGCCAGCAGCTTGGGTGGAAATCCCTACAATGAGCAGTTCTTC. Its translation: CASSLGGNPYNEQFF.

This clonotype has at least ten counts. The chain employs TRBV7-2 and TRBJ2-7, with 11 bases that match TRBD2. V lost 4 bases to trimming and J lost 11 bases; unmatched junction nucleotides: 10. Germline lookup yields CDR1 SGHTA and CDR2 FQGNSA. CDR3 length: 14 amino acids. Written as DNA, the CDR3 is TGTGCCAGCAGCTCGGCTGTACTAGCGGGGGTCAAGTACTTC. Translated, it gives CASSSAVLAGVKYF. The full variable domain, in which reference TRBV7-2 and TRBJ2-7 provide the parts outside the CDR3, is GAGVSQSPSNKVTEKGKDVELRCDPISGHTALYWYRQSLGQGLEFLIYFQGNSAPDKSGLPSDRFSAERTGGSVSTLTIQRTQQEDSAVYLCASSSAVLAGVKYFGPGTRLTVT.

This clonotype has a count of ten or more. This chain's CDR3 is CASSPGAEDQPQHF. The CDR3 DNA reads TGTGCCAGCAGTCCCGGGGCAGAAGATCAGCCCCAGCATTTT. The chain combines TRBV9 with TRBJ1-5; D is possibly TRBD1 (5 bases). Germline CDR1 and CDR2: SGDLS and YYNGEE. This CDR3 spans 14 amino acids. Trimming left V 5 bases short and J 5 bases short, with 14 bases between. The variable domain in full, with the rest retrieved from reference TRBV9 and TRBJ1-5, is DSGVTQTPKHLITATGQRVTLRCSPRSGDLSVYWYQQSLDQGLQFLIQYYNGEERAKGNILERFSAQQFPDLHSELNLSSLELGDSALYFCASSPGAEDQPQHFGDGTRLSIL.

Ten or more counts support this clonotype. The gene calls are TRBV9 and TRBJ2-5; 7 bases line up with TRBD2. The J segment lost 5 bases and the V segment lost 3 bases, leaving 10 bases of the junction unmatched. The CDR3 loop spans 15 amino acids. Germline CDR1 and CDR2: SGDLS and YYNGEE. The CDR3 loop reads CASSDQAGLWETQYF. CDR3 nucleotides: TGTGCCAGCAGCGACCAAGCGGGGTTGTGGGAGACCCAGTACTTC.

This clonotype occurred many times. This chain connects TRBV20-1 to TRBJ2-7; 13 bases match TRBD2. The CDR3 sequence is 15 residues long. Per germline, CDR1 DFQATT and CDR2 SNEGSKA (reference sequence). V was clipped by 1 base and J by 2 bases; unmatched bases: 2. CDR3 in amino acids: CSARGGLAGAYEQYF. The CDR3 DNA sequence: TGCAGTGCTAGAGGCGGACTAGCGGGAGCCTACGAGCAGTACTTC.

This clonotype occurred many times. The chain uses TRBV12-5 and TRBJ1-3; TRBD1 aligns across 8 bases. Unmatched junction bases numbered 5, after V lost 5 bases and J lost 2 bases. The CDR3 sequence is 15 residues long. CDR1 LGHNT and CDR2 FRNRAP come from the germline V gene. DNA of the CDR3: TGTGCTAGTGGTCCAGGGGGCGCAGCTGGAAACACCATATATTTT. This translates into CASGPGGAAGNTIYF.

This clonotype has at least ten counts. The rearrangement links TRBV19 to TRBJ1-1, with 11 bases lining up with TRBD1. Germline V gene lookup returns CDR1 LNHDA and CDR2 SQIVND (reference sequence). The CDR3 contains 15 residues. Trimming took 6 bases from V and 3 from J; bases not matched to a gene: 6. In DNA, the CDR3 is TGTGCCAGTAGAGACCCGGACAGGGGGCACACTGAAGCTTTCTTT. Amino acid sequence: CASRDPDRGHTEAFF.

CDR3: CASSAGAGGELFF. The DNA of the CDR3 is TGTGCCAGCAGCGCCGGAGCGGGCGGGGAGCTGTTTTTT. The V and J genes are TRBV12-3 or TRBV12-4 and TRBJ2-2; possible D gene TRBD2, 6 bases. V lost 6 bases to trimming and J lost 7 bases, with 12 bases between them. CDR3 length: 13 amino acids.

A few counts support this clonotype. The genes are TRBV6-5 and TRBJ2-3; weak D call: TRBD2 (7 bases). CDR3 length: 14 amino acids. Trimming cost V 3 bases and J 6 bases, with 13 bases left between them. The germline V gene has CDR1 MNHEY and CDR2 SVGAGI. DNA for the CDR3: TGTGCCAGCAGTTATGGGGGGGGGCGTGATACGCAGTATTTT. It encodes CASSYGGGRDTQYF.

This clonotype was seen many times. The chain employs TRBV24-1 and TRBJ2-3; D is unclear. V lost 6 bases to trimming and J lost 1 base, with 7 bases between them. The CDR3 covers 13 residues. Germline lookup yields CDR1 KGHDR and CDR2 SFDVKD. The CDR3 spells CATSQEGTDTQYF. CDR3 DNA sequence: TGTGCCACCAGTCAAGAGGGCACAGATACGCAGTATTTT.

The gene calls are TRBV28 and TRBJ2-4, with 10 nucleotides matching TRBD1. J gave up 6 bases and V 8 bases, and 7 bases lay outside the gene matches. The length of the CDR3 is 14 residues. CDR1 is MDHEN and CDR2 is SYDVKM in the germline V gene. This chain's CDR3 is CASVDRGPLNIQYF. CDR3 coding DNA: TGTGCCAGCGTAGACAGGGGGCCGTTAAACATTCAGTACTTC.

This clonotype was counted many times. The chain is built from TRBV3-1 and TRBJ1-4, with D unclear. The V end was cut by 5 bases, the J end by 5 bases, with 12 bases between. The length of the CDR3 is 14 residues. Germline values: CDR1 LGHDT, CDR2 YNNKEL (reference sequence). The DNA of the CDR3 is TGTGCCAGCAGCGCGTGGGGAGAAAATGAAAAACTGTTTTTT. Translating gives CASSAWGENEKLFF.

This clonotype has a count of ten or more. V and J are TRBV7-9 and TRBJ1-2, with 7 nucleotides matching TRBD1. V trimming: 0 bases; J trimming: 4 bases; junction bases outside the gene matches: 8. Germline V gene lookup returns CDR1 SEHNR and CDR2 FQNEAQ (reference sequence). This CDR3 has 16 residues. The CDR3 nucleotides read TGTGCCAGCAGCTTAGCACAGGGGAATTTTGCCTATGGCTACACCTTC. Its translation is CASSLAQGNFAYGYTF.

This clonotype has a count of ten or more. This sequence joins TRBV6-6 and TRBJ2-7; 7 positions agree with TRBD1. The V gene end was trimmed by 0 bases and the J gene end by 5 bases; junction bases not matched to a gene: 10. The germline V gene encodes CDR1 MNHNY and CDR2 SVGAGI (reference sequence). The CDR3 sequence is 16 residues long. CDR3 loop: CASSYSVAGGIDEQYF. The CDR3 DNA reads as TGTGCCAGCAGTTACTCGGTCGCAGGGGGAATAGACGAGCAGTACTTC.

This clonotype was found many times. The V call is TRBV5-1, the J call TRBJ2-7; D is unresolved. Germline V gene data show CDR1 as SGHRS and CDR2 as YFSETQ. This CDR3 spans 13 amino acids. V was shortened by 0 bases and J by 2 bases, with 6 bases between the two germline ends. CDR3 amino acids: CASSLAGPYEQYF. The CDR3 nucleotides are TGCGCCAGCAGCTTGGCAGGCCCCTACGAGCAGTACTTC.

A remark on this clonotype: A much larger clone differs by one base, so this may be a read error. CDR3 amino acids: CASSPLAVTLYNEQFF. CDR3 coding DNA: TGTGCCAGCTCACCCTTAGCCGTGACACTCTACAATGAGCAGTTCTTC. The chain uses TRBV18 and TRBJ2-1, with D unresolved. V was trimmed by 3 bases and J by 3 bases, leaving 15 bases between them. The CDR3 extends over 16 amino acids. The germline V gene has CDR1 KGHSH and CDR2 LQKENI. Using reference TRBV18 and TRBJ2-1 for the parts outside the CDR3, the full variable domain is NAGVMQNPRHLVRRRGQEARLRCSPMKGHSHVYWYRQLPEEGLKFMVYLQKENIIDESGMPKERFSAEFPKEGPSILRIQQVVRGDSAAYFCASSPLAVTLYNEQFFGPGTRLTVL.

This clonotype showed up many times. The chain couples TRBV7-3 to TRBJ2-2, with D uncertain. The CDR3 is 14 residues long. V gave up 5 bases and J gave up 0 bases, with 7 bases separating them. The germline V gene encodes CDR1 SGHTA and CDR2 FQGTGA. The CDR3 bases are TGTGCCAGCAGCCCCACAACGAACACCGGGGAGCTGTTTTTT. This codes for CASSPTTNTGELFF.

This clonotype showed up many times. This chain connects TRBV2 to TRBJ1-5, with D possibly TRBD1 on 6 matching bases. V was clipped by 4 bases and J by 2 bases, with 15 bases between them. The CDR3 sequence is 16 residues long. Germline V CDR1 and CDR2: SNHLY, FYNNEI. Here the CDR3 reads CASSGKGGKGNQPQHF. The CDR3, as DNA: TGTGCCAGCAGTGGGAAGGGGGGCAAGGGCAATCAGCCCCAGCATTTT.

At least ten counts were recorded for this clonotype. This chain links TRBV11-3 with TRBJ1-3, with a possible D match to TRBD1 (6 bases). The CDR3 consists of 15 residues. Germline CDR1 is SGHNT and CDR2 is YENEEA. Trimming took off 3 bases at V and 5 bases at J, with 14 bases between the two ends. The CDR3 DNA follows: TGTGCCAGCAGCTTGCCGGCAGGGGATAGAAACACCATATATTTT. The encoded protein is CASSLPAGDRNTIYF.

V usage is TRBV10-3 and J usage is TRBJ1-2, with TRBD1 identical over 11 bases. The CDR3 is 14 residues long. Germline assignment: CDR1 ENHRY and CDR2 SYGVKD. The V segment lost 10 bases and the J segment 8 bases; nucleotides outside the gene matches: 12. The CDR3: CASIFGQGAGGYTF. The CDR3 DNA reads TGTGCCAGCATCTTCGGACAGGGGGCTGGCGGCTACACCTTC.

At least ten counts were recorded for this clonotype. V gene TRBV12-3 or TRBV12-4 combines with J gene TRBJ2-2, with D unresolved. There are 15 residues in the CDR3. V shed 5 bases and J shed 3 bases, with 13 bases lying between them. DNA for the CDR3: TGTGCCAGCAGTAACCTAGACTCGGACACCGGGGAGCTGTTTTTT. It yields the protein CASSNLDSDTGELFF.